The entry below gives a single T cell receptor beta chain sequence along with its context. Its antigen remains unknown. These data are taken from a study of cytomegalovirus exposure and HLA in healthy donors. It was with 60 Vbeta and 13 Jbeta primers that the PCR ran. The protocol was immunoSEQ multiplex PCR, while the TCRdb copy is restricted to in-frame clones and leaves out a portion. The sample has more than 95,000 clones, roughly 74% seen once. From germline, CDR1 is MNHNY and CDR2 SVGAGI (reference sequence). Trimming took off 0 bases at V and 4 bases at J, with 10 bases between the two ends. The CDR3 is 14 amino acids. General study findings and limits: Researchers counted around 180 TCR beta chains as cytomegalovirus-associated.

This receptor was obtained from a woman in her seventies in good health and CMV-seropositive. Material: PBMCs. This chain connects TRBV6-6 to TRBJ2-7; no definite D call. In DNA, the CDR3 is TGTGCCAGCAGTTACTCGACTCTTCTTTACGAGCAGTACTTC. This gives the protein CASSYSTLLYEQYF.